The clone carrying this T cell receptor beta chain was detected many times. What it binds is unknown. RNA transcripts were the template for amplifying TCR beta CDR3 regions. HTBI primers were used for first-round RT-PCR of the TCR CDR3. A single record per CDR3 protein comes from TCRdb applying MiXCR to the multiplex PCR reads. Altogether about 600,000 distinct CDR3 sequences are present, approximately 14% being singletons, with the ten largest covering roughly 7%. The CDR3 spans 15 residues. Germline CDR1 is SGDLS and CDR2 is YYNGEE. Trimming stripped 1 base from V and 3 bases from J, with 10 bases between. This record comes from a study of T cells in Graves' hyperthyroidism and ophthalmopathy. Study-wide results and caveats: Also found in blood were most expanded thyroid clonotypes above 0.001.

The sequence derives from a woman younger than 35 with Graves' ophthalmopathy. The sequenced sample consisted of blood. V gene TRBV9 combines with J gene TRBJ2-2; possible D gene TRBD2, 6 bases. CDR3 loop: CASSVTAGHTGELFF. The DNA for the CDR3 is TGTGCCAGCAGCGTAACGGCGGGGCACACCGGGGAGCTGTTTTTT.